This note documents a single T cell receptor beta chain sequence. Its antigen remains unknown. Template switching, a step in the protocol, added a universal primer site, and cDNA carried unique molecular identifiers. TCRdb processed the 5' RACE reads anew with MiXCR; each CDR3 protein has one entry. The sample has 200,000 to 250,000 distinct CDR3 sequences, roughly 10% seen once. This CDR3 spans 16 amino acids. V shed 3 bases, J shed 1 base, and the junction held 6 bases outside the gene matches. This sample was included in a study of identical twins. The study, taken as a whole, reports: Conclusions were based on cross-sectional statistical analysis, without following the same donors. Cord blood beta clonotypes present at high abundance carried fewer insertions; no such pattern appeared in memory repertoires. For monozygotic twins, models underestimated out-of-frame TCR alpha sharing.

The receptor's source is a man in his fifties in good health. The sample was memory T cells sorted from blood. The chain joins TRBV12-3 or TRBV12-4 to TRBJ1-5; TRBD1 matches 7 bases. The CDR3 sequence: CASSLEGALSNQPQHF. In nucleotides, the CDR3 is TGTGCCAGCAGTTTGGAGGGGGCATTAAGCAATCAGCCCCAGCATTTT.